This T cell receptor (beta chain) came from a study of OX40 agonist ivuxolimab in advanced cancers. Study details: The patients got ivuxolimab, which is an agonistic anti-OX40 (CD134) antibody. Dose-escalation patients had hepatocellular carcinoma, melanoma, renal cell or head and neck cancer. Study findings and constraints: Among T cells, CD8+ cells averaged more expanded clones than CD4+ cells. Not determined was the antigen specificity of the expanded peripheral T cells.

This table comes from immunoSEQ multiplex PCR, and its TCRdb copy is limited to in-frame clones, with some not included. The repertoire holds 61,000 or so clones, with approximately 80% as singletons. Worth noting for this clone: Antigen specificity is unknown.

The length of the CDR3 is 14 residues. Germline CDR1 MDHEN, CDR2 SYDVKM. Deletions cut 8 bases from V and 1 base from J, with 12 bases between. J is TRBJ1-3 and V is TRBV28; D not resolved. This material consisted of CD4+ or CD8+ T cells sorted from blood, taken in a trial of the OX40 agonist ivuxolimab. The clonotype originates from an adult with an advanced solid tumor such as melanoma, head and neck, liver or kidney cancer. CDR3 protein: CASRPGKSGNTIYF. The CDR3 DNA reads TGTGCCAGCCGGCCGGGAAAATCTGGAAACACCATATATTTT.